These 25 T cell receptor beta chains share one sample of origin, sequenced in a study of blood T cell repertoires in COVID-19. This table comes from immunoSEQ multiplex PCR, and its TCRdb copy is limited to in-frame clones, with some not included. Among about 52,000 clones, about 85% were seen once, and the ten largest hold roughly 7.1%. Sequencing was carried out using peripheral blood. The receptor set was obtained from a man in his 70s with active COVID-19.

The gene calls are TRBV12-1 and TRBJ2-1; the table gives TRBD2 as D, unverified against the DNA. TRBV12-1 is assigned pseudogene status. The CDR3 is 16 amino acids. The CDR3 nucleotides are TGTGCCAGCACCTCTCGGGACTACAGCTCCTACAATGAGCAGTTCTTC. Amino acid sequence: CASTSRDYSSYNEQFF.

CDR3 bases: TGTGCCAGCAGTTTGACCTCCGGGACTCAGGGTTACTTC. It encodes CASSLTSGTQGYF. The J gene is TRBJ2-7, the V gene TRBV28, with D possibly being TRBD2 (6 bases). The V and J ends lost 3 bases and 13 bases respectively, with 19 bases between them. The germline gives CDR1 MDHEN, CDR2 SYDVKM. The CDR3 is 13 residues long.

V gene TRBV3-1 (or the pseudogene TRBV3-2) combines with J gene TRBJ1-1; 7 bases line up with TRBD1. The germline CDR1 and CDR2 sequences are LGHDT and YNNKEL (reference sequence). Losses at the gene ends were 3 bases for V and 6 bases for J; bases not matched to a gene: 4. This CDR3 spans 13 amino acids. This chain's CDR3 is CASSHDRESEAFF. The CDR3 nucleotides read TGTGCCAGCAGCCACGACAGGGAATCTGAAGCTTTCTTT.

V usage is TRBV29-1 and J usage is TRBJ2-1, with 10 bases matching TRBD1. There are 14 residues in the CDR3. V shed 5 bases and J 1 base; nucleotides not matched to a gene: 2. The germline CDR1 and CDR2 sequences are SQVTM and ANQGSEA. The CDR3 DNA sequence: TGCAGCGTTAAGGACAGGGGGTCCTACAATGAGCAGTTCTTC. Its translation: CSVKDRGSYNEQFF.

The rearrangement links TRBV7-9 to TRBJ2-1, with D tentatively TRBD2 (7 bases). Trimming took off 6 bases at V and 2 bases at J, with 11 bases between the two ends. The germline CDR1 and CDR2 sequences are SEHNR and FQNEAQ (reference sequence). The CDR3 totals 14 residues. The CDR3 DNA reads TGTGCCAGCAGACCGGGGGGCCCCTACAATGAGCAGTTCTTC. This encodes CASRPGGPYNEQFF.

The gene calls are TRBV30 and TRBJ2-3, with 8 positions matching TRBD2. J gave up 1 base and V 3 bases, and 6 bases lay outside the gene matches. This CDR3 is 15 amino acids long. Germline CDR1 GTSNPN, CDR2 SVGIG (reference sequence). The CDR3 nucleotides are TGTGCCTGGAGGGTTAGCGGGGCCCGCACAGATACGCAGTATTTT. It specifies CAWRVSGARTDTQYF. Drawing the rest from reference TRBV30 and TRBJ2-3, the complete variable domain is SQTIHQWPATLVQPVGSPLSLECTVEGTSNPNLYWYRQAAGRGLQLLFYSVGIGQISSEVPQNLSASRPQDRQFILSSKKLLLSDSGFYLCAWRVSGARTDTQYFGPGTRLTVL.

The chain employs TRBV3-1 (or the pseudogene TRBV3-2) and TRBJ2-3; 8 bases are shared with TRBD1. Germline trimming cut 5 bases from V and 6 bases from J; bases unmatched to any gene: 7. CDR3 size: 14 residues. The germline V gene has CDR1 LGHDT and CDR2 YNNKEL (reference sequence). The CDR3 sequence: CASSTRTGFDTQYF. The CDR3 nucleotides read TGTGCCAGCAGCACACGGACAGGGTTTGATACGCAGTATTTT.

This rearrangement joins TRBV4-2 to TRBJ2-5; D possibly corresponds to TRBD2 (5 bases). The germline gives CDR1 LGHNA, CDR2 YNFKEQ. This CDR3 has 13 amino acids. Trimming cost V 8 bases and J 5 bases, with 15 bases left between them. CDR3 region: CASLPGERETQYF. In DNA, the CDR3 is TGTGCCAGCCTCCCCGGGGAGAGGGAGACCCAGTACTTC.

The chain couples TRBV5-1 to TRBJ2-7; TRBD1 agrees at 9 bases. The CDR3 is 15 amino acids. J was trimmed by 1 base and V by 2 bases; bases with no gene match: 4. The germline gives CDR1 SGHRS, CDR2 YFSETQ. The CDR3 spells CASSLGTGPSYEQYF. Here the CDR3 DNA reads TGCGCCAGCAGCTTAGGGACAGGGCCTTCCTACGAGCAGTACTTC. Drawing the rest from reference TRBV5-1 and TRBJ2-7, the complete variable domain is KAGVTQTPRYLIKTRGQQVTLSCSPISGHRSVSWYQQTPGQGLQFLFEYFSETQRNKGNFPGRFSGRQFSNSRSEMNVSTLELGDSALYLCASSLGTGPSYEQYFGPGTRLTVT.

The rearrangement uses TRBV10-3 and TRBJ2-5; 9 bases map to TRBD1. The CDR3 runs to 14 residues. Unmatched junction bases numbered 5, after V lost 6 bases and J lost 3 bases. CDR1 ENHRY and CDR2 SYGVKD come from the germline V gene. The CDR3 sequence: CAISPGQGKETQYF. DNA for the CDR3: TGTGCCATCAGCCCCGGACAGGGGAAAGAGACCCAGTACTTC.

CDR3 residues: CASSLNSDRWQPQHF. CDR3 nucleotide sequence: TGTGCCAGCAGCTTAAATTCGGACAGGTGGCAGCCCCAGCATTTT. The rearrangement joins TRBV7-2 to TRBJ1-5; 7 nucleotides align to TRBD1. CDR1 is SGHTA, CDR2 FQGNSA, per germline. CDR3 length: 15 residues. After removal of 2 bases from V and 7 bases from J, the junction contained 8 bases not matched to a gene.

This chain links TRBV3-1 (or the pseudogene TRBV3-2) with TRBJ1-3, with 9 bases identical to TRBD1. Germline trimming cut 0 bases from V and 0 bases from J; bases unmatched to any gene: 9. CDR3 length: 19 amino acids. The germline V gene has CDR1 LGHDT and CDR2 YNNKEL (reference sequence). CDR3 loop: CASSQDWDRVGGSGNTIYF. In DNA, the CDR3 is TGTGCCAGCAGCCAAGACTGGGACAGGGTCGGGGGCTCTGGAAACACCATATATTTT.

This clone was detected only once. The rearrangement links TRBV6-6 to TRBJ2-5, with 8 bases identical to TRBD2. J gave up 2 bases and V 0 bases, and 5 bases lay outside the gene matches. The CDR3 runs 16 residues. Germline V gives CDR1 MNHNY, CDR2 SVGAGI (reference sequence). The CDR3 sequence: CASSYSPSGFQETQYF. DNA for the CDR3: TGTGCCAGCAGTTACTCGCCTAGCGGGTTTCAAGAGACCCAGTACTTC.

The rearrangement links TRBV2 to TRBJ2-7; D perhaps matches TRBD1 (6 bases). The CDR3 has 12 residues. Per the germline V gene, CDR1 is SNHLY and CDR2 is FYNNEI. Trimming cost V 7 bases and J 6 bases, with 13 bases left between them. CDR3 loop: CASTDRFSEQYF. DNA for the CDR3: TGTGCCAGCACCGACAGGTTTTCCGAGCAGTACTTC.

Written as DNA, the CDR3 is TGTGCCAGCAGCTTAGCAGCCAGCGGGGGATCCTACAATGAGCAGTTCTTC. Its protein is CASSLAASGGSYNEQFF. V is TRBV7-9 and J is TRBJ2-1; 8 bases are a match to TRBD2. The CDR3 consists of 17 residues. Germline V gene data show CDR1 as SEHNR and CDR2 as FQNEAQ (reference sequence). Trimming cost V 0 bases and J 1 base; bases outside gene matches: 5.

The CDR3 DNA is TGTGCCAGCTCCTTTCAGCGACTAGCTGGCTCTGGAAACACCATATATTTT. Translating it yields CASSFQRLAGSGNTIYF. The chain couples TRBV18 to TRBJ1-3; D not certain. The CDR3 covers 17 residues. V lost 6 bases to trimming and J lost 0 bases, with 18 bases between them. CDR1 is KGHSH and CDR2 is LQKENI in the germline V gene.

This sequence joins TRBV13 and TRBJ1-2; D is uncertain. Germline V lookup: CDR1 PRHDT, CDR2 FYEKMQ (reference sequence). The CDR3 spans 15 residues. Trimming removed 2 bases from V and 6 bases from J, with 16 bases in between. The CDR3 protein is CASSLMALNLDGYTF. The CDR3, as DNA: TGTGCCAGCAGCTTAATGGCCCTTAATTTGGATGGCTACACCTTC.

J is TRBJ2-2 and V is TRBV7-2, with 9 bases that match TRBD2. The ends lost 0 bases at V and 4 bases at J; junction bases unmatched: 9. The CDR3 sequence is 18 residues long. Looked up from germline, CDR1 is SGHTA and CDR2 is FQGNSA. CDR3 bases: TGTGCCAGCAGCTTAGCGGCGTTACTAGCGGGTCCCACCGGGGAGCTGTTTTTT. It specifies CASSLAALLAGPTGELFF.

This clone has a single count. The V gene is TRBV21-1, the J gene TRBJ2-2; the D call in the table, TRBD1, was not verified against the DNA. TRBV21-1 is a listed pseudogene. The CDR3 is 12 residues long. The CDR3 nucleotides are TGTGCCAGCAAAGACAGTCACGGGGAGCTGTTTTTT. This gives the protein CASKDSHGELFF.

V usage is TRBV19 and J usage is TRBJ1-2; 7 bases are shared with TRBD1. Germline assignment: CDR1 LNHDA and CDR2 SQIVND (reference sequence). This CDR3 contains 18 residues. V dropped 7 bases and J dropped 0; count of bases not matched to a gene: 17. CDR3 amino acids: CASKEGAFITFSNYGYTF. CDR3 DNA sequence: TGTGCCAGTAAGGAGGGGGCCTTCATAACCTTCTCTAACTATGGCTACACCTTC.

The V call is TRBV3-1 (or the pseudogene TRBV3-2), the J call TRBJ2-7; 8 nucleotides line up with TRBD2. Germline V gives CDR1 LGHDT, CDR2 YNNKEL (reference sequence). The CDR3 length is 15 residues. V trimming: 1 base; J trimming: 0 bases; junction bases outside the gene matches: 2. The CDR3 DNA reads TGTGCCAGCAGCCAAGTCGGGACTAGCTCCTACGAGCAGTACTTC. Protein: CASSQVGTSSYEQYF.

CDR3 nucleotides: TGTGCCAGCAGCTTAGATTGGGGAGCCTACGAGCAGTACTTC. Amino acid sequence: CASSLDWGAYEQYF. V and J are TRBV7-6 and TRBJ2-7, with a weak D call TRBD2 (5 bases). Trimming took 1 base from V and 2 from J, leaving 9 bases between them. Germline V CDR1 and CDR2: SGHVS, FNYEAQ. CDR3 length: 14 amino acids.

The chain couples TRBV5-6 to TRBJ1-4; possible D gene TRBD1, 5 bases. The CDR3 totals 13 residues. The germline V and J ends were trimmed by 4 bases and 8 bases, with 12 bases remaining between them. CDR1 and CDR2 (germline): SGHDT, YYEEEE. The DNA for the CDR3 is TGTGCCAGCAGCCTAGGACATGAGGAAAAACTGTTTTTT. Translating it yields CASSLGHEEKLFF.

This clone was observed a handful of times. The chain is built from TRBV28 and TRBJ2-7, with 7 nucleotides matching TRBD1. The V segment lost 5 bases and the J segment 5 bases; nucleotides outside the gene matches: 9. The CDR3 is made up of 14 amino acids. The germline V gene encodes CDR1 MDHEN and CDR2 SYDVKM. The CDR3 protein is CASSLPTGSHEQYF. CDR3 bases: TGTGCCAGCAGTCTCCCGACAGGGAGCCACGAGCAGTACTTC.

V is TRBV4-3 and J is TRBJ2-2; 7 bases align to TRBD1. This CDR3 comprises 16 residues. V was clipped by 1 base and J by 4 bases; unmatched bases: 6. Per the germline V gene, CDR1 is LGHNA and CDR2 is YSLEER. The CDR3 DNA sequence: TGCGCCAGCAGCCAAGGAAGGGGGCGGGCCACCGGGGAGCTGTTTTTT. Protein product: CASSQGRGRATGELFF.